Each of the 21 T cell receptor beta chains below was sequenced from the same sample in a study of blood T cell repertoires in COVID-19. Sequenced by immunoSEQ multiplex PCR; TCRdb stores in-frame clones only, minus some. This table has roughly 78,000 clones, 85% to 90% appearing once. The sequencing sample was made of peripheral blood. These receptor sequences come from a man in his fifties or sixties with acute or convalescent COVID-19.

The chain employs TRBV30 and TRBJ1-1; D gene ambiguous. The CDR3 runs 13 residues. Trimming shortened V by 2 bases and J by 0 bases, and 7 bases separated the two germline ends. Germline V gene lookup returns CDR1 GTSNPN and CDR2 SVGIG (reference sequence). The CDR3 DNA is TGTGCCTGGAGTCATTTCATGAACACTGAAGCTTTCTTT. It is translated as CAWSHFMNTEAFF.

Only a few counts were recorded for this clone. V gene TRBV5-1 combines with J gene TRBJ1-5; D may be TRBD1 (5 bases). Germline CDR1 reads SGHRS; CDR2 reads YFSETQ. The CDR3 contains 15 residues. The V and J ends lost 0 bases and 4 bases respectively, with 11 bases between them. CDR3 nucleotide sequence: TGCGCCAGCAGCTTGGTCCCGGGGGGGAATCAGCCCCAGCATTTT. Translation: CASSLVPGGNQPQHF.

This chain links TRBV29-1 with TRBJ1-2, with TRBD1 matching over 9 bases. Germline assignment: CDR1 SQVTM and CDR2 ANQGSEA. The J segment lost 6 bases and the V segment lost 2 bases, leaving 10 bases of the junction unmatched. This CDR3 has 15 amino acids. The CDR3 loop reads CSVEHRGPKSDGYTF. In DNA, the CDR3 is TGCAGCGTTGAACACAGGGGGCCAAAGTCTGATGGCTACACCTTC.

The rearrangement uses TRBV2 and TRBJ1-2, with 7 bases identical to TRBD1. The germline V gene has CDR1 SNHLY and CDR2 FYNNEI. V was pared by 11 bases and J by 0 bases, with 3 bases of the junction left unmatched. The CDR3 spans 12 residues. The CDR3 loop reads CAVGTANYGYTF. The CDR3 DNA is TGTGCCGTGGGGACAGCTAACTATGGCTACACCTTC.

The chain is built from TRBV5-1 and TRBJ2-2, with D tentatively TRBD1 (5 bases). The CDR3 has 17 amino acids. Germline CDR1 reads SGHRS; CDR2 reads YFSETQ. V gave up 0 bases and J gave up 4 bases, with 16 bases separating them. This CDR3 reads CASSLGQIAWGTGELFF. The DNA for the CDR3 is TGCGCCAGCAGCTTGGGACAGATCGCGTGGGGCACCGGGGAGCTGTTTTTT.

V usage is TRBV6-5 and J usage is TRBJ2-3, with 8 nucleotides matching TRBD2. With 7 bases clipped from V and 3 bases from J, the junction kept 9 bases outside the gene matches. Per the germline V gene, CDR1 is MNHEY and CDR2 is SVGAGI. The CDR3 spans 15 residues. The CDR3 loop is CASKGPSGGTDTQYF. CDR3 coding DNA: TGTGCCAGCAAGGGACCCTCGGGGGGGACAGATACGCAGTATTTT.

The chain has TRBV5-1 and TRBJ2-5, with 7 bases that match TRBD2. V shed 0 bases and J 4 bases; nucleotides not matched to a gene: 18. Germline loops: CDR1 SGHRS, CDR2 YFSETQ. The CDR3 length is 19 residues. The CDR3 nucleotides read TGCGCCAGCAGCTTGGTGGTTAGCGGGCAAAGGGGTCACGCAGAGACCCAGTACTTC. It codes for CASSLVVSGQRGHAETQYF. Full variable domain (rest looked up from reference TRBV5-1 and TRBJ2-5): KAGVTQTPRYLIKTRGQQVTLSCSPISGHRSVSWYQQTPGQGLQFLFEYFSETQRNKGNFPGRFSGRQFSNSRSEMNVSTLELGDSALYLCASSLVVSGQRGHAETQYFGPGTRLLVL.

CDR3 amino acids: CASSALAEYEQYF. The CDR3 nucleotides read TGTGCCAGCAGCGCACTAGCGGAGTACGAGCAGTACTTC. The V and J genes are TRBV7-9 and TRBJ2-7, with 8 bases identical to TRBD2. The length of the CDR3 is 13 residues. Germline CDR1 is SEHNR and CDR2 is FQNEAQ (reference sequence). V gave up 5 bases and J gave up 4 bases; unmatched junction bases: 4.

V is TRBV18 and J is TRBJ2-5, with 8 bases fitting TRBD2. The V gene end was trimmed by 0 bases and the J gene end by 5 bases; junction bases not matched to a gene: 5. CDR3 length equals 15 residues. The germline V gene has CDR1 KGHSH and CDR2 LQKENI. The CDR3 protein is CASSPPTTSDETQYF. CDR3 sequence (DNA): TGTGCCAGCTCACCACCGACGACTAGCGACGAGACCCAGTACTTC.

The chain joins TRBV12-3 or TRBV12-4 to TRBJ1-6; D possibly corresponds to TRBD1 (6 bases). This CDR3 region has 13 residues. V was shortened by 5 bases and J by 7 bases, with 9 bases between the two germline ends. The CDR3 DNA is TGTGCCAGCAGTGGACAGCCGAATTCACCCCTCCACTTT. Translated, it gives CASSGQPNSPLHF.

The chain combines TRBV7-9 with TRBJ1-1; no clear D. The CDR3 is 14 amino acids. In germline, CDR1 is SEHNR, CDR2 FQNEAQ (reference sequence). The V end was cut by 5 bases, the J end by 0 bases, with 10 bases between. For the CDR3, the DNA is TGTGCCAGCAGCAAAGAATCCATGAACACTGAAGCTTTCTTT. The encoded protein is CASSKESMNTEAFF.

This chain connects TRBV6-5 to TRBJ1-2; D unclear. CDR1 MNHEY and CDR2 SVGAGI come from the germline V gene. The CDR3 has 14 residues. V was clipped by 2 bases and J by 5 bases, with 12 bases between them. CDR3 DNA: TGTGCCAGCAGTTACACCCCCTCGAGTTATGGCTACACCTTC. Translating it yields CASSYTPSSYGYTF.

This chain links TRBV30 with TRBJ2-3, with 11 positions matching TRBD2. CDR3 length: 16 amino acids. The ends lost 3 bases at V and 4 bases at J; junction bases unmatched: 9. Germline V gene lookup returns CDR1 GTSNPN and CDR2 SVGIG (reference sequence). The CDR3 reads CAWSSFLAGGADTQYF. In nucleotides, the CDR3 is TGTGCCTGGAGCTCATTTCTAGCGGGAGGCGCAGATACGCAGTATTTT.

The chain links TRBV28 to TRBJ1-2, with a possible D match to TRBD1 (6 bases). V lost 6 bases and J lost 8, with 16 bases in between. The CDR3 sequence is 13 residues long. The germline V gene encodes CDR1 MDHEN and CDR2 SYDVKM. The CDR3 protein is CASRRGQGIGYTF. In DNA, the CDR3 is TGTGCCAGCAGACGGGGCCAGGGGATAGGCTACACCTTC.

This rearrangement joins TRBV7-4 to TRBJ1-6; D unclear. The CDR3 contains 12 residues. CDR1 and CDR2 from the germline V gene are SGHVT and SQSDAQ. Trimming stripped 7 bases from V and 10 bases from J, with 11 bases between. The CDR3 protein is CASIFPPSPLHF. As DNA, the CDR3 is TGTGCCAGCATCTTTCCTCCCTCACCCCTCCACTTT.

This sequence joins TRBV24-1 and TRBJ1-5; 9 nucleotides line up with TRBD1. Germline CDR1 reads KGHDR; CDR2 reads SFDVKD. There are 16 residues in the CDR3. J lost 5 bases, V lost 3 bases, and 7 bases had no gene match. DNA of the CDR3: TGTGCCACCAGTGATGGAGGACAGGGGAGACATCAGCCCCAGCATTTT. Encoded protein: CATSDGGQGRHQPQHF.

This clone was detected only once. This rearrangement joins TRBV4-1 to TRBJ1-5, with D maybe TRBD1 (5 bases). Germline V gene data show CDR1 as MGHRA and CDR2 as YSYEKL. V was clipped by 0 bases and J by 3 bases, with 18 bases between them. The CDR3 is made up of 18 amino acids. The CDR3 DNA is TGCGCCAGCAGCCAAGATCCGGGGGGGAAAAGCCTCAATCAGCCCCAGCATTTT. It is translated as CASSQDPGGKSLNQPQHF.

Only a few counts were recorded for this clone. Written as DNA, the CDR3 is TGCAGCGTTGGGCCGGGACAGGGCTACGAGCAGTACTTC. It is translated as CSVGPGQGYEQYF. The chain recombines TRBV29-1 with TRBJ2-7; 9 positions match TRBD1. This CDR3 has 13 amino acids. In germline, CDR1 is SQVTM, CDR2 ANQGSEA. The J segment lost 3 bases and the V segment lost 4 bases, leaving 4 bases of the junction unmatched.

V gene TRBV9 combines with J gene TRBJ1-5; the D gene is possibly TRBD1 (5 bases). The length of the CDR3 is 14 residues. CDR1 and CDR2 (germline): SGDLS, YYNGEE. V shed 0 bases and J shed 7 bases, with 11 bases lying between them. The CDR3 DNA follows: TGTGCCAGCAGCGTAGCGGGTGGGGGGCAGCCCCAGCATTTT. Translating it yields CASSVAGGGQPQHF. Full variable domain (outside the CDR3, taken from reference TRBV9 and TRBJ1-5): DSGVTQTPKHLITATGQRVTLRCSPRSGDLSVYWYQQSLDQGLQFLIQYYNGEERAKGNILERFSAQQFPDLHSELNLSSLELGDSALYFCASSVAGGGQPQHFGDGTRLSIL.

V and J are TRBV18 and TRBJ2-7; the D gene is possibly TRBD2 (6 bases). The ends were cut back, 3 bases at V and 6 bases at J, with 18 bases in the middle. The CDR3 extends over 15 amino acids. Germline V lookup: CDR1 KGHSH, CDR2 LQKENI. CDR3 sequence reads: CASSPTGDGGGEQYF. CDR3 in DNA: TGTGCCAGCTCACCCACTGGGGACGGGGGTGGCGAGCAGTACTTC.

In its sample, this clone was seen once. The chain links TRBV5-1 to TRBJ2-2, with TRBD1 matching over 7 bases. Looked up from germline, CDR1 is SGHRS and CDR2 is YFSETQ. J was trimmed by 3 bases and V by 4 bases; bases with no gene match: 3. This CDR3 comprises 14 residues. CDR3 region: CASSGQVDTGELFF. For the CDR3, the DNA is TGCGCCAGCAGCGGACAGGTAGACACCGGGGAGCTGTTTTTT.